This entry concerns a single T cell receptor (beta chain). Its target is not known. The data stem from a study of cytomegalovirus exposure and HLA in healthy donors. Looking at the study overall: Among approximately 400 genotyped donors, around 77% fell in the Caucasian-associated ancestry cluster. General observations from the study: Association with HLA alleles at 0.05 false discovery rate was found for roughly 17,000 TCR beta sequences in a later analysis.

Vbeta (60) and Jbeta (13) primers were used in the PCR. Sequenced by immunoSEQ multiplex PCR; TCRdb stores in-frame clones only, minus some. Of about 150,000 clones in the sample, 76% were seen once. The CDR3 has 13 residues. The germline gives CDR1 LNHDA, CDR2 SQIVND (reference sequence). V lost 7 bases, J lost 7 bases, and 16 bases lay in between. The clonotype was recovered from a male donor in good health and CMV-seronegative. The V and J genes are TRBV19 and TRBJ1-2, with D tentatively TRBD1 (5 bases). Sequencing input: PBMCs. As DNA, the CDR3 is TGTGCCAGTAACACAGGACAAGCCGGTGGCTACACCTTC. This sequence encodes CASNTGQAGGYTF.